What follows describes a single T cell receptor (beta chain). The sample carries other DNA sequences with the same CDR3. This sample stems from a study of blood T cell repertoires in COVID-19. Study-wide background: The samples span acute and convalescent COVID-19 from the United States, Italy and Spain. T cells, B-cell-depleted T cells, or PBMCs supplied cDNA or gDNA.

Methods used by the authors: Counts of nucleated cells, estimated from reference gene primer amplification, were obtained. TCRdb's copy holds only in-frame clones and misses some; the assay was immunoSEQ multiplex PCR. V, J and clone size were drawn from that table, and D and trimming were deduced from the DNA. The sample shows tens of thousands of clones, almost 85% of them seen only once. Germline lookup yields CDR1 SGHNT and CDR2 YENEEA. The CDR3 length is 15 residues. V was trimmed by 1 base and J by 0 bases, leaving 7 bases between them. The sequence was obtained from a human donor in a cohort sampled during active COVID-19. The V gene is TRBV11-3, the J gene TRBJ2-1, with D uncertain. The sequencing input was peripheral blood. The CDR3 sequence: CASSLGGSSYNEQFF. Here the CDR3 DNA reads TGTGCCAGCAGCTTAGGCGGAAGCTCCTACAATGAGCAGTTCTTC. Filled out from reference TRBV11-3 and TRBJ2-1, the complete variable domain reads EAGVVQSPRYKIIEKKQPVAFWCNPISGHNTLYWYLQNLGQGPELLIRYENEEAVDDSQLPKDRFSAERLKGVDSTLKIQPAELGDSAVYLCASSLGGSSYNEQFFGPGTRLTVL.